What follows are 13 T cell receptor beta chains derived from one specimen sequenced in a study of CD8+CD57+ T cells in acquired aplastic anemia. Genomic DNA served as template for TCR beta VDJ and CDR3 profiling. TCRdb recomputed calls from the reads with MiXCR, one row per CDR3 protein. The table includes around 430,000 distinct CDR3 sequences, roughly 34% detected once. Patients chosen for sequencing had CD8+CD57+ cells that had expanded, as shown by flow cytometry. Material: sorted CD4+, CD8+, or CD8+CD57+ T cells (not recorded which) from PBMCs. The receptor set was obtained from a human donor with aplastic anemia.

This clonotype came up a few times. This chain joins TRBV10-3 and TRBJ1-4, with D perhaps TRBD1 (5 bases). This CDR3 spans 13 amino acids. Germline loops: CDR1 ENHRY, CDR2 SYGVKD. Trimming shortened V by 11 bases and J by 5 bases, and 15 bases separated the two germline ends. CDR3 in amino acids: CALRPGANEKLFF. CDR3 DNA sequence: TGTGCCCTCCGGCCCGGGGCAAATGAAAAACTGTTTTTT.

In its sample, this clonotype was seen a few times. The chain joins TRBV20-1 to TRBJ2-1; TRBD2 matches 12 bases. Germline loops: CDR1 DFQATT, CDR2 SNEGSKA (reference sequence). V dropped 6 bases and J dropped 0; count of bases not matched to a gene: 6. The CDR3 runs 16 residues. CDR3 nucleotides: TGCAGTGCAGATACTAGCGGGAGGATCTCCTACAATGAGCAGTTCTTC. Protein sequence: CSADTSGRISYNEQFF.

The chain couples TRBV29-1 to TRBJ1-1; TRBD1 agrees at 9 bases. CDR3 length: 13 residues. The J segment lost 1 base and the V segment lost 5 bases, leaving 2 bases of the junction unmatched. CDR1 and CDR2 from the germline V gene are SQVTM and ANQGSEA. The CDR3 bases are TGCAGCGTTCGACAGGGGGAGAACACTGAAGCTTTCTTT. It specifies CSVRQGENTEAFF.

The chain carries TRBV19 and TRBJ2-1; 16 bases are shared with TRBD2. Germline V CDR1 and CDR2: LNHDA, SQIVND (reference sequence). This CDR3 comprises 17 residues. The CDR3 loop is CASGLASGTSGGAPKFF. As DNA, the CDR3 is TGTGCTAGTGGTTTGGCATCCGGGACTAGCGGGGGGGCACCCAAGTTCTTC.

The chain has TRBV2 and TRBJ2-2, with 9 bases aligning to TRBD2. Germline CDR1 SNHLY, CDR2 FYNNEI. The CDR3 sequence is 15 residues long. V lost 6 bases, J lost 6 bases, and 8 bases stayed unmatched. CDR3 amino acids: CASRRSGRTAGELFF. The CDR3, as DNA: TGTGCCAGCAGACGAAGCGGGAGGACGGCCGGGGAGCTGTTTTTT.

As regards this clonotype: Being one base from a much bigger clone, this may be a read error. This rearrangement joins TRBV20-1 to TRBJ2-7; maybe TRBD2 (6 bases). The CDR3 is 13 residues long. Germline V CDR1 and CDR2: DFQATT, SNEGSKA (reference sequence). This CDR3 is CSATPGRSYEQCF. DNA for the CDR3: TGCAGTGCTACTCCAGGGAGGTCCTACGAGCAGTGCTTC.

As concerns this clonotype: A read error is possible here, since a much larger clone lies one base away. The rearrangement links TRBV2 to TRBJ1-2; TRBD1 might be the D (6 bases). There are 16 residues in the CDR3. V was pared by 6 bases and J by 4 bases, with 21 bases between. Germline V gene data show CDR1 as SNHLY and CDR2 as FYNNEI. CDR3 sequence reads: CASSVVGQGQLYGYTF. The CDR3 DNA reads as TGTGCCAGCAGCGTAGTTGGCCAGGGACAACTCTATGGCTACACCTTC.

CDR3 sequence reads: CASSPPSRFIDEQYF. CDR3 nucleotide sequence: TGTGCCAGCAGCCCGCCGTCAAGGTTCATCGACGAGCAGTACTTC. The V gene is TRBV6-2 or TRBV6-3, the J gene TRBJ2-7; D is uncertain. The CDR3 spans 15 residues. V dropped 6 bases and J dropped 5 bases, with 20 bases sitting between them. CDR1 MNHEY and CDR2 SVGEGT come from the germline V gene.

Worth noting for this clonotype: Being one base from a much bigger clone, this may be a read error. This rearrangement joins TRBV7-8 to TRBJ1-2, with TRBD1 as a possible D gene (5 bases). The germline V gene encodes CDR1 SGHVS and CDR2 FQNEAQ. This CDR3 comprises 13 residues. Trimming took 0 bases from V and 3 from J, leaving 5 bases between them. This CDR3 reads CASSLAQDYGYTF. In DNA, the CDR3 is TGTGCCAGCAGCTTAGCACAGGACTATGGCTACACCTTC.

This clonotype was observed many times. The J gene is TRBJ1-6, the V gene TRBV20-1; 9 bases map to TRBD1. The CDR3 is 15 amino acids. With V trimmed by 0 bases and J by 8 bases, 5 bases remained unmatched. Germline-derived CDR1 and CDR2 are DFQATT and SNEGSKA (reference sequence). CDR3 coding DNA: TGCAGTGCTAGAGATTTGCGACAGGGGGATTCACCCCTCCACTTT. Residues: CSARDLRQGDSPLHF.

The chain employs TRBV29-1 and TRBJ2-1; unclear D gene. This CDR3 has 11 residues. From germline, CDR1 is SQVTM and CDR2 ANQGSEA. The germline V and J ends were trimmed by 7 bases and 2 bases, with 6 bases remaining between them. CDR3 in amino acids: CSGPPYNEQFF. CDR3 nucleotides: TGCAGCGGGCCTCCCTACAATGAGCAGTTCTTC.

This clonotype was recorded many times. The chain carries TRBV19 and TRBJ1-1, with D possibly matching TRBD1 (6 bases). The CDR3 has 15 residues. The V and J ends lost 4 bases and 2 bases respectively, with 14 bases between them. Germline V CDR1 and CDR2: LNHDA, SQIVND (reference sequence). The CDR3 DNA sequence: TGTGCCAGTAGTACCTCCGGGACAAGCAACACTGAAGCTTTCTTT. Amino acids: CASSTSGTSNTEAFF.

Many counts were recorded for this clonotype. The chain employs TRBV15 and TRBJ2-1, with D tentatively TRBD2 (5 bases). The germline V gene encodes CDR1 LNHNV and CDR2 YYDKDF (reference sequence). The length of the CDR3 is 17 residues. V gave up 0 bases and J gave up 4 bases, with 16 bases separating them. CDR3 nucleotide sequence: TGTGCCACCAGCAGAGAGAGGGCTAGCAGGTCTTACAATGAGCAGTTCTTC. This encodes CATSRERASRSYNEQFF.